The T cell receptor (beta chain) under discussion was sequenced for a study of blood T cell repertoires in COVID-19. Here immunoSEQ multiplex PCR was the method, and the copy in TCRdb shows in-frame clones only, minus some. The sample holds fewer than 600,000 clones, roughly 89% seen once. The germline V gene encodes CDR1 SGHVS and CDR2 FQNEAQ. Trimming removed 3 bases from V and 3 bases from J; junction bases left unmatched: 2. The CDR3 is 13 amino acids. About this clone itself: This CDR3 is also generated by other DNA sequences in the sample.

The specimen was peripheral blood. This chain connects TRBV7-8 to TRBJ2-7; 7 positions match TRBD2. This clonotype was sampled from a young man with COVID-19, enrolled during active disease. DNA for the CDR3: TGTGCCAGCAGCTTGGGACTAAGCTACGAGCAGTACTTC. It codes for CASSLGLSYEQYF.